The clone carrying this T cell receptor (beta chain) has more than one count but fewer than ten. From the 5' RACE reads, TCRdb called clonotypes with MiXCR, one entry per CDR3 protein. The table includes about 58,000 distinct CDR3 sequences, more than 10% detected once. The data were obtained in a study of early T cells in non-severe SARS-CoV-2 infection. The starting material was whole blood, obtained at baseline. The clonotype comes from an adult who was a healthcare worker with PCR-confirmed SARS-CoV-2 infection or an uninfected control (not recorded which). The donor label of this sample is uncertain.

The CDR3 sequence is CASSGNGYGYTF. The CDR3 DNA reads TGTGCCAGCAGCGGTAATGGCTATGGCTACACCTTC. This chain links TRBV12-3 or TRBV12-4 with TRBJ1-2; D remains unclear. The V gene lost 6 bases and the J gene lost 4 bases, with 9 bases spanning the gap. This CDR3 is built from 12 residues.